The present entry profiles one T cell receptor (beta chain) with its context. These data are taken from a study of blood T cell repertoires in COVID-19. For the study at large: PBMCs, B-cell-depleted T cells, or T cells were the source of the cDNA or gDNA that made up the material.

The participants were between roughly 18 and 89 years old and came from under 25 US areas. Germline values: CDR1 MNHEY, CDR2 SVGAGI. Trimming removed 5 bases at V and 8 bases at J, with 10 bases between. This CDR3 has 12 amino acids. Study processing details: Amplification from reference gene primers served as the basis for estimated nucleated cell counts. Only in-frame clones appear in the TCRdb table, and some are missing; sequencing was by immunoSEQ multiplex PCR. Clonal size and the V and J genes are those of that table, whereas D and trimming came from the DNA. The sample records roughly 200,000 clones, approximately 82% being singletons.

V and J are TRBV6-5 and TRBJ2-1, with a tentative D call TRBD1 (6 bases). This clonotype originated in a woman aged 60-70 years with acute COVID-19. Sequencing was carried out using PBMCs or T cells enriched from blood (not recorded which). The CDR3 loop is CASSLQGDEQFF. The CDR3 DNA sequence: TGTGCCAGCAGTCTACAGGGAGATGAGCAGTTCTTC.